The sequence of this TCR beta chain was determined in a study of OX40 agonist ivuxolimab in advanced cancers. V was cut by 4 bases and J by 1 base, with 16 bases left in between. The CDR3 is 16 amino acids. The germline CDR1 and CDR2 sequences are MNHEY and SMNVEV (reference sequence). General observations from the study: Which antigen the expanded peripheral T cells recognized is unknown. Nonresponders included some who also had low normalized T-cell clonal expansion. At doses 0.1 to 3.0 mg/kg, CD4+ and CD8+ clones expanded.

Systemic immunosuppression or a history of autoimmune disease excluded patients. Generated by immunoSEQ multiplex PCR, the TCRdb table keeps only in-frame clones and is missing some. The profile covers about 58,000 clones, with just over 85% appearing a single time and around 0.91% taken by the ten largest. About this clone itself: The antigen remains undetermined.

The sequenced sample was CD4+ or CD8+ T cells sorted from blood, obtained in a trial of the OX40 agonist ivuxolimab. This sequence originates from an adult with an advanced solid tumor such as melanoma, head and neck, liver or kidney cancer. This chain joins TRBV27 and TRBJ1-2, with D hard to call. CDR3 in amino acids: CASSSRHQSVNYGYTF. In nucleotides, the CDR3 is TGTGCCAGCAGTTCCCGACACCAATCAGTTAACTATGGCTACACCTTC.